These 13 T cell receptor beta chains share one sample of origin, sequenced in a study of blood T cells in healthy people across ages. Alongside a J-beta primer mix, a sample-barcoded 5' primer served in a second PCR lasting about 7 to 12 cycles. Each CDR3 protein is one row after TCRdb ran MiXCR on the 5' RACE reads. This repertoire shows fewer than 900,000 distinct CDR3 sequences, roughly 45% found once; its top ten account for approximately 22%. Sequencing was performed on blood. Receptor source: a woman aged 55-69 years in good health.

The CDR3 DNA follows: TGCAGTGCTAGCCCTCCAGGGGAGGGTGTCACAGATACGCAGTATTTT. This gives the protein CSASPPGEGVTDTQYF. The genes are TRBV20-1 and TRBJ2-3; perhaps TRBD2 as D (7 bases). Between the trimmed V and J ends, which lost 3 bases and 2 bases, there was a span of 18 bases. The length of the CDR3 is 16 residues. Germline CDR1 is DFQATT and CDR2 is SNEGSKA (reference sequence).

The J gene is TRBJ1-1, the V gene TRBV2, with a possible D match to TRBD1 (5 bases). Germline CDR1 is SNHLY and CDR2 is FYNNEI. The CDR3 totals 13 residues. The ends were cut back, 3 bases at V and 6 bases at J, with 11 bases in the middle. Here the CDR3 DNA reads TGTGCCAGCAGTGAGGGTCCGGGGGCTGAAGCTTTCTTT. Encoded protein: CASSEGPGAEAFF.

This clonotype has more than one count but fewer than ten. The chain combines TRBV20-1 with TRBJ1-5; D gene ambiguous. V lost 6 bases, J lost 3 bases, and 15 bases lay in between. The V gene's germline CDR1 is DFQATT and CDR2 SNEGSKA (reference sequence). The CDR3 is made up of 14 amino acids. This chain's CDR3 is CSASLGPINQPQHF. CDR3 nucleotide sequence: TGCAGTGCCTCCCTTGGACCGATCAATCAGCCCCAGCATTTT.

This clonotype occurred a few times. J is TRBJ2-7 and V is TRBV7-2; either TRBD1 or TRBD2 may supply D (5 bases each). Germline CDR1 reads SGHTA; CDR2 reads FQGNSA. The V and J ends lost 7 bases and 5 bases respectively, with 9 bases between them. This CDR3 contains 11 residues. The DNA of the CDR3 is TGTGCCAGCACCCGGGACCACGAGCAGTACTTC. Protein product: CASTRDHEQYF.

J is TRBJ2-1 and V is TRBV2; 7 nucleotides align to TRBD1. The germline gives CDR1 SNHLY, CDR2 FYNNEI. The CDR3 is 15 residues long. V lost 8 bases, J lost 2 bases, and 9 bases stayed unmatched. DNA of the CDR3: TGTGCCAGCCAAGCCCCTGGACAGGCCTACAATGAGCAGTTCTTC. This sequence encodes CASQAPGQAYNEQFF.

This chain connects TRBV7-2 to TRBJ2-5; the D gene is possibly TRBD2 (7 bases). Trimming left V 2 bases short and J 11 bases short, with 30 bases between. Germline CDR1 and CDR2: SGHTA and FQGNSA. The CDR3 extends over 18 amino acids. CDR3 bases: TGTGCCAGCAGCTTATTCGAGTCGGAGGGGGGGCCTTACAATGAGCAGTACTTC. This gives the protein CASSLFESEGGPYNEQYF.

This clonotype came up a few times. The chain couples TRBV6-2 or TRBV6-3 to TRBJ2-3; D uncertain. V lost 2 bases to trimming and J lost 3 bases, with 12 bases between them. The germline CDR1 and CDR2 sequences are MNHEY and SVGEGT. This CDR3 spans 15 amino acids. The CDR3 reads CASSYPSLRTDTQYF. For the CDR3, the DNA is TGTGCCAGCAGTTACCCGAGTCTGAGGACAGATACGCAGTATTTT.

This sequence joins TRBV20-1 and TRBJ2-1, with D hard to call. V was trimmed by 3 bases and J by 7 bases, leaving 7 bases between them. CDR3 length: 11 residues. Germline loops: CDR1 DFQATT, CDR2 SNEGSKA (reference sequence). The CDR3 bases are TGCAGTGCTAGTATCTCTAATGAGCAGTTCTTC. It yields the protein CSASISNEQFF.

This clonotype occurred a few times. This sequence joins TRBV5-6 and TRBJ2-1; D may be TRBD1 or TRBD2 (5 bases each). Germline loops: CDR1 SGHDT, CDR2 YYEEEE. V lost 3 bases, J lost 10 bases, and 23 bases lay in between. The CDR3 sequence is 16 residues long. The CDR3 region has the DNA TGTGCCAGCAGCTCACTAGGGGTCAGTTCGAGGGAGGAGCAGTTCTTC. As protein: CASSSLGVSSREEQFF.

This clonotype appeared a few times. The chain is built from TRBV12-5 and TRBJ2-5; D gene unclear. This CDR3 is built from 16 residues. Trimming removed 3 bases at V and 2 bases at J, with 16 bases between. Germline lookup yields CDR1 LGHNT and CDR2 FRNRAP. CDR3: CASGFSVQPFQETQYF. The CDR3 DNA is TGTGCTAGTGGTTTTTCGGTTCAGCCGTTTCAAGAGACCCAGTACTTC.

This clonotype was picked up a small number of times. This CDR3 is CASNRVYNEQFF. In nucleotides, the CDR3 is TGTGCCAGTAACAGGGTGTACAATGAGCAGTTCTTC. The gene calls are TRBV28 and TRBJ2-1; D may be TRBD1 (6 bases). The CDR3 loop spans 12 amino acids. Trimming left V 9 bases short and J 4 bases short, with 10 bases between. Germline loops: CDR1 MDHEN, CDR2 SYDVKM.

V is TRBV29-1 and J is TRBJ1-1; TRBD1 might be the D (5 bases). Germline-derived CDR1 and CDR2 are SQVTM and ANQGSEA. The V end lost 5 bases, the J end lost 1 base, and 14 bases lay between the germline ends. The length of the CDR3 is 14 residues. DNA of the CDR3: TGCAGCGTTTTTGGGGGGGGTACGAACACTGAAGCTTTCTTT. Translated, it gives CSVFGGGTNTEAFF.

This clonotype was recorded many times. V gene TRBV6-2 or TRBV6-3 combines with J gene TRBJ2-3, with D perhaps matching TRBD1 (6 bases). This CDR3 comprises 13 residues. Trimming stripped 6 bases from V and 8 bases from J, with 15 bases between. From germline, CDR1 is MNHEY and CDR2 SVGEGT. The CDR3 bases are TGTGCCAGCAGGAACCGACAGGTTCCTACGCAGTATTTT. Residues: CASRNRQVPTQYF.